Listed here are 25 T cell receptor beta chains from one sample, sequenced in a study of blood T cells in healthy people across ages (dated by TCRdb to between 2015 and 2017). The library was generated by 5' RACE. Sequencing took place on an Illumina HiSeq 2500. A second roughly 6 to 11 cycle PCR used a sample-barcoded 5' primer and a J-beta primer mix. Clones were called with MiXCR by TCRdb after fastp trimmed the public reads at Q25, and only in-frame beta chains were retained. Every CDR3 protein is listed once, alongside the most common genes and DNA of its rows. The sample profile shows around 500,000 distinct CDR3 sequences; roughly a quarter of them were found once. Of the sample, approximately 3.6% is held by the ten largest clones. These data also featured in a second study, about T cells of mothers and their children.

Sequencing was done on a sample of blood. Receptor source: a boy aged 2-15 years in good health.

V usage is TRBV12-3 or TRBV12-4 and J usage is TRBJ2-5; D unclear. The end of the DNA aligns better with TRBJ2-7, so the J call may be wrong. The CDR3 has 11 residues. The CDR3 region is CASSFDAEQYF. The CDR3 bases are TGTGCCAGCAGTTTTGATGCCGAGCAGTACTTC.

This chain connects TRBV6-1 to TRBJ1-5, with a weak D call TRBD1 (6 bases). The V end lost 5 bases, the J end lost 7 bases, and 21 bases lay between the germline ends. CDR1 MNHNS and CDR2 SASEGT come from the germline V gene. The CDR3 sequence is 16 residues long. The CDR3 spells CASSRGTMRNNQPQHF. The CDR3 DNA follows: TGTGCCAGCAGTCGAGGGACAATGAGGAATAACCAGCCCCAGCATTTT.

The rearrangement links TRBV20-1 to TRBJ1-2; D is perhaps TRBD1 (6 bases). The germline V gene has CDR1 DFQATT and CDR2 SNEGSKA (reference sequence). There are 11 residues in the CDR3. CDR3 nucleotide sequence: TGCAGGCCACAGGGAGGTAGGGGCTACACCTTC. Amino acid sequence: CRPQGGRGYTF.

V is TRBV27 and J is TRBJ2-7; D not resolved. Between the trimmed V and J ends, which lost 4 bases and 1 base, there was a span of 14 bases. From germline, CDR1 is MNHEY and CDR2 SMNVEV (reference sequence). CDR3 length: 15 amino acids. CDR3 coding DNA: TGTGCCAGCAGTTCTTCATCAGGCGTTTCCTACGAGCAGTACTTC. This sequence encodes CASSSSSGVSYEQYF.

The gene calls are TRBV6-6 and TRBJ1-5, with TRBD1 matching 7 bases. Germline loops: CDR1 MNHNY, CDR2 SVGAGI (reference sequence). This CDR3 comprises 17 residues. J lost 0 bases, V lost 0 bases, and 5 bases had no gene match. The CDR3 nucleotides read TGTGCCAGCAGTTACTCGGACAGGCCTTATAGCAATCAGCCCCAGCATTTT. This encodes CASSYSDRPYSNQPQHF.

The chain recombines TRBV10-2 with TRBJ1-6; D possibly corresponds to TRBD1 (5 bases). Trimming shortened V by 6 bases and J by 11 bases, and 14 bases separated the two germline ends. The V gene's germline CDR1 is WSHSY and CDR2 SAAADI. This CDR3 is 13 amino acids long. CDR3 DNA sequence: TGCGCCAGCAGAGAACGGCGGGACGCACCCCTCCACTTT. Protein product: CASRERRDAPLHF.

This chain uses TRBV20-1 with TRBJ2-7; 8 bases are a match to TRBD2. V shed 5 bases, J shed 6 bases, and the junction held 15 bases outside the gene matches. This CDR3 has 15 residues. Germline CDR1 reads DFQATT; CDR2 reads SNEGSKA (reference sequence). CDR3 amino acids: CSARREGRNSGEQYF. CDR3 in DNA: TGCAGTGCTCGACGGGAGGGCCGTAACTCGGGCGAGCAGTACTTC.

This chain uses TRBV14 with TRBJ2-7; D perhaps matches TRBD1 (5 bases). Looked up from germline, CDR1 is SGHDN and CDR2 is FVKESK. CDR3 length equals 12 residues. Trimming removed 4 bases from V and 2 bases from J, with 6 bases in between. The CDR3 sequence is CASSPTAYEQYF. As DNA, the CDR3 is TGTGCCAGCAGCCCGACAGCCTACGAGCAGTACTTC.

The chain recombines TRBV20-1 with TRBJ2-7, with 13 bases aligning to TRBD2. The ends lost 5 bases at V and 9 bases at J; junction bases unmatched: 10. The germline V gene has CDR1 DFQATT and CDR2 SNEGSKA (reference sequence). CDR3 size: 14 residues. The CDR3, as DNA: TGCAGTGCTCGAAGACTAGCGGGGGGACTCGGGCAGTACTTC. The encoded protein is CSARRLAGGLGQYF.

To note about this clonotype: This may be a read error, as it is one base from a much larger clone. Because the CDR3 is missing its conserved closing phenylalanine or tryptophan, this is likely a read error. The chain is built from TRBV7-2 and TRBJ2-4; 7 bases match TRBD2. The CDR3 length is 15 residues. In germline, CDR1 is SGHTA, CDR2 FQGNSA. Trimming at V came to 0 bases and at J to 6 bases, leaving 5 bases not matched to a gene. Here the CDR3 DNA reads TGTGCCAGCAGCTTAGCCGCGGGGGAGGCAAACATTCAGTACCTC. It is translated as CASSLAAGEANIQYL.

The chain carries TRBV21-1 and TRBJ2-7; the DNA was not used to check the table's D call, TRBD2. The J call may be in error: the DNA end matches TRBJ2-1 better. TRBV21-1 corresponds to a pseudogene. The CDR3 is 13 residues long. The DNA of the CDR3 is TGTGCCGACAAGCGGGAGGGCAGCTATGAGCAGTTCTTC. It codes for CADKREGSYEQFF.

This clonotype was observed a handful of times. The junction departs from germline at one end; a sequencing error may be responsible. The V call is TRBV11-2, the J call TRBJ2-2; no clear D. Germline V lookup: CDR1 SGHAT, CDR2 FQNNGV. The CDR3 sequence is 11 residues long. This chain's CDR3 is CASSLEGELSF. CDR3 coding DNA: TGTGCCAGCAGCTTAGAAGGAGAGCTGTCTTTT. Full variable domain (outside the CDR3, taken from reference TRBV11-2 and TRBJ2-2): EAGVAQSPRYKIIEKRQSVAFWCNPISGHATLYWYQQILGQGPKLLIQFQNNGVVDDSQLPKDRFSAERLKGVDSTLKIQPAKLEDSAVYLCASSLEGELSFGEGSRLTVL.

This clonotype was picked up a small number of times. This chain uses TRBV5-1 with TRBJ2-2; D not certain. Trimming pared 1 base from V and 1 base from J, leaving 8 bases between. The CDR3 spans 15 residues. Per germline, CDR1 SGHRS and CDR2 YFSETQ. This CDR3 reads CASSLFTENTGELFF. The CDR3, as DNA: TGCGCCAGCAGCTTGTTTACAGAGAACACCGGGGAGCTGTTTTTT.

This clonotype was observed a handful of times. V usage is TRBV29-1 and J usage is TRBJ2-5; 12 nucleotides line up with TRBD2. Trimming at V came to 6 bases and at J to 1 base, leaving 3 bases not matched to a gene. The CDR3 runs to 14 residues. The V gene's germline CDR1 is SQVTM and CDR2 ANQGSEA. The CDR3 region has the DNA TGCAGCGTCTTGGGACTAGCGGGCCAAGAGACCCAGTACTTC. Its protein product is CSVLGLAGQETQYF.

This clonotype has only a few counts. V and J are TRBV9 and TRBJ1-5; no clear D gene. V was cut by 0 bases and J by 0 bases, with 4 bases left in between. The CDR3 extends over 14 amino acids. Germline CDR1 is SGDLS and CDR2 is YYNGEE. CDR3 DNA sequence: TGTGCCAGCAGCGTAGAAGGTAGCAATCAGCCCCAGCATTTT. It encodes CASSVEGSNQPQHF.

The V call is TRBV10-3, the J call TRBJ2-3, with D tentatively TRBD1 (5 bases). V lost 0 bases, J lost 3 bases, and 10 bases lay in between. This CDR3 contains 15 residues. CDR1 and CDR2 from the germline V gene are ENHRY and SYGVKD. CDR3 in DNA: TGTGCCATCAGTGAGTCGAAAGGGGATACAGATACGCAGTATTTT. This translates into CAISESKGDTDTQYF.

CDR3: CASSTYPGQGLAFF. CDR3 nucleotide sequence: TGTGCCAGCAGCACCTATCCGGGACAGGGATTGGCTTTCTTT. The V and J genes are TRBV3-1 and TRBJ1-1; TRBD1 matches at 9 bases. This CDR3 has 14 residues. Trimming at V came to 5 bases and at J to 11 bases, leaving 12 bases not matched to a gene. Germline CDR1 is LGHDT and CDR2 is YNNKEL (reference sequence).

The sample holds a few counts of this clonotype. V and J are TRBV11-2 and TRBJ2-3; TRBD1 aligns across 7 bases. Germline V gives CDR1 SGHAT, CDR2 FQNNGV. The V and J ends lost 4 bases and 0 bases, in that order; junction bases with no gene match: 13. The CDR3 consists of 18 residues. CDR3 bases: TGTGCCAGCAGCTCCGTACGTCGAAACAGGGGAAGCACAGATACGCAGTATTTT. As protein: CASSSVRRNRGSTDTQYF.

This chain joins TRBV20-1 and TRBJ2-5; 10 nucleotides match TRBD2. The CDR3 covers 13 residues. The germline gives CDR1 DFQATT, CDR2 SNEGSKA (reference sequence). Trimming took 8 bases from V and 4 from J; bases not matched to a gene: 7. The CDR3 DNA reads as TGCAGTTCGGAGGCTAGCGGGGGAGAGACCCAGTACTTC. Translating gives CSSEASGGETQYF.

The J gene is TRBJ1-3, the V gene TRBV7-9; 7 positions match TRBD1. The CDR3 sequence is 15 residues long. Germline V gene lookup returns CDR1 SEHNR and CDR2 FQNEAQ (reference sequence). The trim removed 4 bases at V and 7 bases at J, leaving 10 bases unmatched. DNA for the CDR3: TGTGCCAGCAGCTCCGGGACAGCGGGGAGGAACACCATATATTTT. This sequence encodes CASSSGTAGRNTIYF.

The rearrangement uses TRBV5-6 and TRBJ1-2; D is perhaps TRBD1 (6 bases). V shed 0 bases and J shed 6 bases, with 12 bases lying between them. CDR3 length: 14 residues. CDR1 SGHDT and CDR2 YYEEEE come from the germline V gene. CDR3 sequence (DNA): TGTGCCAGCAGCTTGGGGGGCAGGGGAGATGGCTACACCTTC. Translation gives CASSLGGRGDGYTF.

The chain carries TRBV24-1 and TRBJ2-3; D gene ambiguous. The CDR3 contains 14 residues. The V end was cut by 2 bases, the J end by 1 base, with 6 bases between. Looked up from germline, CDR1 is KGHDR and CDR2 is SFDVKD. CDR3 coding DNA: TGTGCCACCAGTGATTCTATGCGCACAGATACGCAGTATTTT. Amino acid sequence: CATSDSMRTDTQYF.

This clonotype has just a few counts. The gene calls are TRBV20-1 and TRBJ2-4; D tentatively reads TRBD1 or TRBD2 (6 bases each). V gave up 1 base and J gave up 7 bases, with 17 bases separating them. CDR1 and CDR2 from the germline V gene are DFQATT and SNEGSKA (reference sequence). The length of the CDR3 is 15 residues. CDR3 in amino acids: CSARGGGTSKNIQYF. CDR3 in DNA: TGCAGTGCTAGAGGAGGGGGGACGTCAAAGAACATTCAGTACTTC.

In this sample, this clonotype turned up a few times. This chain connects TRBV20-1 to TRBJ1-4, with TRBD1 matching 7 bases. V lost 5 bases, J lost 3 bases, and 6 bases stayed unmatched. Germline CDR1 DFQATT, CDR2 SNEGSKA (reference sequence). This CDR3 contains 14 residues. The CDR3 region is CSARTTGSNEKLFF. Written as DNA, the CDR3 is TGCAGTGCTCGGACGACAGGGTCTAATGAAAAACTGTTTTTT.

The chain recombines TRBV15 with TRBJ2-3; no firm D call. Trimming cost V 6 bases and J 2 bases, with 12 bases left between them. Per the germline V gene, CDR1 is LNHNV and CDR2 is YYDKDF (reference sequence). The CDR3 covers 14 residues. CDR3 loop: CATRSRLDTDTQYF. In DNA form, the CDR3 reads TGTGCCACCAGGAGCCGGCTAGACACAGATACGCAGTATTTT.